Following are 27 T cell receptor beta chains from one sample sequenced in a study of CD8+CD57+ T cells in acquired aplastic anemia. Genomic DNA, serving as template, underwent TCR beta VDJ and CDR3 profiling. TCRdb re-derived calls from the reads in MiXCR, one entry per CDR3 protein. The sample includes 250,000 to 350,000 distinct CDR3 sequences, 50% to 70% of them seen just once. The specimen was sorted CD4+, CD8+, or CD8+CD57+ T cells (not recorded which) from PBMCs. The receptors come from a human donor with severe aplastic anemia or a healthy control (not recorded which).

This sequence joins TRBV9 and TRBJ2-3, with TRBD1 matching 7 bases. The CDR3 has 14 residues. CDR1 and CDR2 from the germline V gene are SGDLS and YYNGEE. V lost 3 bases to trimming and J lost 3 bases; unmatched junction nucleotides: 4. The CDR3 is CASSDKTGTDTQYF. The DNA of the CDR3 is TGTGCCAGCAGCGATAAGACAGGGACAGATACGCAGTATTTT.

This rearrangement joins TRBV15 to TRBJ2-5, with a weak D call TRBD2 (6 bases). CDR1 is LNHNV, CDR2 YYDKDF, per germline (reference sequence). The CDR3 spans 15 residues. Trimming left V 0 bases short and J 0 bases short, with 8 bases between. This CDR3 is CATSRDASDQETQYF. The DNA for the CDR3 is TGTGCCACCAGCAGAGATGCTAGCGACCAAGAGACCCAGTACTTC.

This clonotype was observed a few times. One junction end disagrees with the germline gene, perhaps due to a read error. V gene TRBV7-9 combines with J gene TRBJ2-7; either TRBD1 or TRBD2 may fit D (5 bases each). The germline V gene encodes CDR1 SEHNR and CDR2 FQNEAQ (reference sequence). The CDR3 runs to 17 residues. The CDR3 sequence is CATSGVAPGTATYEQYF. In DNA, the CDR3 is TGTGCCACCAGCGGTGTCGCTCCCGGGACGGCGACCTACGAGCAGTACTTC.

The chain has TRBV20-1 and TRBJ2-7; TRBD2 agrees at 10 bases. The germline V gene has CDR1 DFQATT and CDR2 SNEGSKA (reference sequence). The CDR3 sequence is 17 residues long. V gave up 1 base and J gave up 2 bases; unmatched junction bases: 11. The CDR3 region is CSARGRDVAGGAYEQYF. CDR3 in DNA: TGCAGTGCTAGAGGCCGGGACGTAGCGGGAGGAGCCTACGAGCAGTACTTC.

CDR3 coding DNA: TGTGCCAGCAGTGAAATGGCGCGAGGCAGGGGAAACTACGAGCAGTACTTC. Its translation: CASSEMARGRGNYEQYF. The chain carries TRBV25-1 and TRBJ2-7, with D maybe TRBD1 (6 bases). CDR1 and CDR2 (germline): MGHDK, SYGVNS. V gave up 2 bases and J gave up 3 bases, with 20 bases separating them. This CDR3 contains 17 residues.

The chain combines TRBV5-4 with TRBJ1-4, with no clear D. The germline V gene has CDR1 SGHNT and CDR2 YYREEE (reference sequence). Trimming shortened V by 0 bases and J by 6 bases, and 6 bases separated the two germline ends. The CDR3 length is 13 residues. CDR3 loop: CASSLGMDEKLFF. In DNA form, the CDR3 reads TGTGCCAGCAGCTTGGGGATGGATGAAAAACTGTTTTTT.

The chain employs TRBV7-2 and TRBJ2-7; tentatively, D is TRBD1 or TRBD2 (6 bases each). Germline lookup yields CDR1 SGHTA and CDR2 FQGNSA. The V end was cut by 1 base, the J end by 2 bases, with 12 bases between. This CDR3 contains 15 residues. The CDR3, as DNA: TGTGCCAGCAGCTTAGAGGGGGGACAACCCTACGAGCAGTACTTC. Its protein product is CASSLEGGQPYEQYF.

This chain joins TRBV7-9 and TRBJ2-7, with 8 bases identical to TRBD1. After removal of 11 bases from V and 3 bases from J, the junction contained 18 bases not matched to a gene. The CDR3 runs 16 residues. Germline V gene sequence: CDR1 SEHNR, CDR2 FQNEAQ (reference sequence). The CDR3 region is CAWQYQGAGPFYEQYF. In DNA, the CDR3 is TGTGCCTGGCAGTACCAGGGGGCAGGTCCCTTCTACGAGCAGTACTTC.

This clonotype was recorded at least ten times. The chain carries TRBV6-6 and TRBJ2-7, with TRBD2 matching over 10 bases. Germline V gene lookup returns CDR1 MNHNY and CDR2 SVGAGI (reference sequence). V lost 5 bases, J lost 9 bases, and 4 bases stayed unmatched. The CDR3 runs to 12 residues. DNA of the CDR3: TGTGCCAGCAGTCCCCTAGCGGGGGTGCAGTACTTC. Translation gives CASSPLAGVQYF.

The CDR3 DNA reads as TGTGCCAGCAGTGAAAGGGAGGGAGTAGGAAACAATGAGCAGTTCTTC. Residues: CASSEREGVGNNEQFF. V usage is TRBV6-5 and J usage is TRBJ2-1; 7 bases fit TRBD2. V dropped 5 bases and J dropped 5; count of bases not matched to a gene: 12. Germline assignment: CDR1 MNHEY and CDR2 SVGAGI. The CDR3 covers 16 residues.

The rearrangement joins TRBV2 to TRBJ2-1; no reliable D call. Trimming pared 6 bases from V and 12 bases from J, leaving 9 bases between. The CDR3 is 10 residues long. Per the germline V gene, CDR1 is SNHLY and CDR2 is FYNNEI. The CDR3 DNA sequence: TGTGCCAGCAGCCCGCTAAGGCAGTTCTTC. Encoded protein: CASSPLRQFF.

The rearrangement joins TRBV12-3 or TRBV12-4 to TRBJ1-1; 11 nucleotides line up with TRBD1. Losses at the gene ends were 8 bases for V and 6 bases for J; bases not matched to a gene: 8. The CDR3 extends over 14 amino acids. Here the CDR3 reads CASPGQGAHAEAFF. The CDR3 DNA reads as TGTGCCAGCCCAGGACAGGGGGCCCACGCTGAAGCTTTCTTT.

This clonotype was detected ten times or more. The chain carries TRBV4-3 and TRBJ2-3; tentatively, D is TRBD1 (6 bases). Germline V gene data show CDR1 as LGHNA and CDR2 as YSLEER. V lost 0 bases, J lost 6 bases, and 13 bases lay in between. The CDR3 consists of 15 residues. The CDR3 loop reads CASSQETGAGDTQYF. The CDR3 DNA is TGCGCCAGCAGCCAAGAGACAGGAGCAGGCGATACGCAGTATTTT.

This rearrangement joins TRBV10-3 to TRBJ1-5, with D uncertain. Germline-derived CDR1 and CDR2 are ENHRY and SYGVKD. Between the trimmed V and J ends, which lost 4 bases and 0 bases, there was a span of 22 bases. The CDR3 loop spans 19 amino acids. Written as DNA, the CDR3 is TGTGCCATCAGTGCCAGCACCTACCAAGGACGATATAGCAATCAGCCCCAGCATTTT. It yields the protein CAISASTYQGRYSNQPQHF.

This clonotype came up once. The chain couples TRBV9 to TRBJ2-5, with TRBD2 matching over 8 bases. This CDR3 has 14 residues. The junction had 6 bases not matched to a gene; V was cut back by 3 bases and J by 5 bases. Germline loops: CDR1 SGDLS, CDR2 YYNGEE. CDR3 protein: CASSAGGYMETQYF. The CDR3 DNA follows: TGTGCCAGCAGCGCGGGGGGGTACATGGAGACCCAGTACTTC.

This clonotype was picked up a small number of times. This may stem from a read error, because a much larger clone lies one nucleotide away. Here the CDR3 omits its conserved ending phenylalanine or tryptophan, so a read error is the likely source. The chain uses TRBV6-5 and TRBJ2-7; weak D call: TRBD2 (5 bases). V gave up 6 bases and J gave up 2 bases, with 14 bases separating them. The CDR3 runs 14 residues. Germline V gene sequence: CDR1 MNHEY, CDR2 SVGAGI. The CDR3 DNA reads as TGTGCCAGCAGGCTAGCCCACCGTACCTACGAGCAGTACTCC. Its translation: CASRLAHRTYEQYS.

J is TRBJ1-2 and V is TRBV7-2; 9 nucleotides agree with TRBD1. With 3 bases clipped from V and 4 bases from J, the junction kept 9 bases outside the gene matches. The CDR3 is 16 residues long. CDR1 is SGHTA, CDR2 FQGNSA, per germline. CDR3 in amino acids: CASSFGVAGQGYGYTF. The CDR3, as DNA: TGTGCCAGCAGCTTCGGCGTGGCGGGACAGGGCTATGGCTACACCTTC. The whole variable domain, remainder taken from reference TRBV7-2 and TRBJ1-2, is GAGVSQSPSNKVTEKGKDVELRCDPISGHTALYWYRQSLGQGLEFLIYFQGNSAPDKSGLPSDRFSAERTGGSVSTLTIQRTQQEDSAVYLCASSFGVAGQGYGYTFGSGTRLTVV.

This chain joins TRBV24-1 and TRBJ2-5; no firm D call. Germline assignment: CDR1 KGHDR and CDR2 SFDVKD. Trimming took 4 bases from V and 2 from J, leaving 19 bases between them. The CDR3 totals 17 residues. This chain's CDR3 is CATSEKGIPPRQETQYF. The CDR3 DNA reads as TGTGCCACCAGTGAGAAGGGAATCCCTCCGCGTCAAGAGACCCAGTACTTC.

CDR3 DNA: TGCAGTGCTAGAGCCTCCCGAAACACCATATATTTT. Amino acid sequence: CSARASRNTIYF. The chain has TRBV20-1 and TRBJ1-3, with no clear D. CDR1 is DFQATT and CDR2 is SNEGSKA in the germline V gene (reference sequence). CDR3 length: 12 residues. V lost 1 base and J 5 bases, leaving 6 bases between the germline ends.

This clonotype appeared many times. The gene calls are TRBV20-1 and TRBJ2-3, with TRBD1 matching over 10 bases. The germline V gene has CDR1 DFQATT and CDR2 SNEGSKA (reference sequence). V trimming: 5 bases; J trimming: 6 bases; junction bases outside the gene matches: 14. The CDR3 is 16 amino acids. The CDR3 sequence: CSAEKPGTGDKDTQYF. For the CDR3, the DNA is TGCAGTGCTGAAAAACCGGGGACAGGGGACAAGGATACGCAGTATTTT.

The chain couples TRBV13 to TRBJ2-5, with D perhaps TRBD1 or TRBD2 (6 bases each). Per germline, CDR1 PRHDT and CDR2 FYEKMQ (reference sequence). The V gene lost 5 bases and the J gene lost 5 bases, with 15 bases spanning the gap. CDR3 length equals 14 residues. CDR3 in DNA: TGTGCCAGCAGCGGGGGCGGGGCCGGGGAGACCCAGTACTTC. It yields the protein CASSGGGAGETQYF.

The chain employs TRBV7-8 and TRBJ2-7; unclear D gene. The CDR3 runs 12 residues. From germline, CDR1 is SGHVS and CDR2 FQNEAQ. V was trimmed by 3 bases and J by 5 bases, leaving 8 bases between them. This CDR3 is CASSFSRDEQYF. CDR3 sequence (DNA): TGTGCCAGCAGCTTTTCCCGGGACGAGCAGTACTTC.

The chain recombines TRBV7-2 with TRBJ2-1, with 9 positions matching TRBD2. Looked up from germline, CDR1 is SGHTA and CDR2 is FQGNSA. V shed 1 base, J shed 8 bases, and the junction held 9 bases outside the gene matches. The CDR3 loop spans 16 amino acids. CDR3 nucleotide sequence: TGTGCCAGCAGCTTAGAGGGCGGGGGGGTATTCGATGAGCAGTTCTTC. Translation: CASSLEGGGVFDEQFF.

This clonotype was found many times. The CDR3 region is CASRTGSNQPQHF. CDR3 coding DNA: TGTGCCAGCAGAACAGGGAGCAATCAGCCCCAGCATTTT. This chain uses TRBV28 with TRBJ1-5; the D gene is possibly TRBD1 (6 bases). Trimming removed 6 bases at V and 1 base at J, with 7 bases between. The length of the CDR3 is 13 residues. Germline V lookup: CDR1 MDHEN, CDR2 SYDVKM. Full variable domain (outside the CDR3, taken from reference TRBV28 and TRBJ1-5): DVKVTQSSRYLVKRTGEKVFLECVQDMDHENMFWYRQDPGLGLRLIYFSYDVKMKEKGDIPEGYSVSREKKERFSLILESASTNQTSMYLCASRTGSNQPQHFGDGTRLSIL.

The V and J genes are TRBV2 and TRBJ1-2, with 10 bases that match TRBD1. The CDR3 sequence is 15 residues long. Germline loops: CDR1 SNHLY, CDR2 FYNNEI. Trimming cost V 1 base and J 7 bases; bases outside gene matches: 6. The CDR3 loop is CASSEGETGGFGYTF. CDR3 DNA sequence: TGTGCCAGCAGTGAAGGAGAGACAGGGGGCTTTGGCTACACCTTC.

The chain's CDR3 is CASSADRGNYGYTF. The CDR3 DNA reads TGTGCCAGCAGTGCGGACAGGGGGAACTATGGCTACACCTTC. This chain connects TRBV2 to TRBJ1-2, with 10 bases lining up with TRBD1. The CDR3 consists of 14 residues. Germline V gene lookup returns CDR1 SNHLY and CDR2 FYNNEI. Trimming took 4 bases from V and 2 from J; bases not matched to a gene: 1.

This clonotype was counted between two and nine times. The chain recombines TRBV7-9 with TRBJ1-1; D call uncertain. The ends were cut back, 2 bases at V and 2 bases at J, with 6 bases in the middle. CDR3 size: 13 residues. Germline values: CDR1 SEHNR, CDR2 FQNEAQ (reference sequence). The CDR3 DNA is TGTGCCAGCAGCTTATACAGTAACACTGAAGCTTTCTTT. Translation gives CASSLYSNTEAFF. Full variable domain (missing parts from reference TRBV7-9 and TRBJ1-1): DTGVSQNPRHKITKRGQNVTFRCDPISEHNRLYWYRQTLGQGPEFLTYFQNEAQLEKSRLLSDRFSAERPKGSFSTLEIQRTEQGDSAMYLCASSLYSNTEAFFGQGTRLTVV.